A selection of T cell receptor beta chains follows, all from one sample in a study of early stage breast cancer tumors. Some clones are missing from TCRdb's copy, which holds only in-frame ones; the method was immunoSEQ multiplex PCR. The sample shows over 40,000 clones, 78% of them seen only once. Input material: blood. All receptors come from a middle-aged person with breast cancer. The CDR3 runs from the conserved cysteine through the conserved F or W. D genes are given only for firm matches. Only some rows state a clone size, as once, few, many or a class for expanded clones.

D	J	size	V	DNA	CDR3
TRBD2	TRBJ2-5	.	TRBV5-1	TGCGCCAGCAGCAGGTCCCTAGCGGGAGATGGGGAGACCCAGTACTTC	CASSRSLAGDGETQYF
.	TRBJ2-6	.	TRBV11-2	TGTGCCAGCAGCATCCGGGTGAGCTCTGGGGCCAACGTCCTGACTTTC	CASSIRVSSGANVLTF
TRBD1	TRBJ1-2	once	TRBV6-5	TGTGCCAGCAGTTACTCGGATCACCGGGACAGCTTTGGCTACACCTTC	CASSYSDHRDSFGYTF
TRBD1	TRBJ1-5	once	TRBV29-1	TGCAGCGTGACAGGGGCGGCATATAGCAATCAGCCCCAGCATTTT	CSVTGAAYSNQPQHF
TRBD2	TRBJ2-5	.	TRBV5-5	TGTGCCAGCAGCCTGGGACTAGCGAGAGAGACCCAGTACTTC	CASSLGLARETQYF
TRBD1	TRBJ2-2	.	TRBV15	TGTGCCACCAGCCGGGCCTACGACAGGGGCGGCACCGGGGAGCTGTTTTTT	CATSRAYDRGGTGELFF
.	TRBJ1-2	few	TRBV9	TGTGCCAGCAGCGTTCTCGACAGGATGGACTATGGCTACACCTTC	CASSVLDRMDYGYTF
TRBD2	TRBJ2-3	once	TRBV7-2	TGTGCCAGCAGCTTAGCAGGGGGACTAGTTTCAGATACGCAGTATTTT	CASSLAGGLVSDTQYF
TRBD2	TRBJ2-1	.	TRBV5-4	TGTGCCAGCAGCTCCCCGGGACTAGCGTACAATGAGCAGTTCTTC	CASSSPGLAYNEQFF
.	TRBJ2-3	.	TRBV7-9	TGTGCCAGCAGCTATATTGATAGGGCGGATACGCAGTATTTT	CASSYIDRADTQYF
.	TRBJ1-1	.	TRBV27	TGTGCCAGCAGTTCGCGCACTGAAGCTTTCTTT	CASSSRTEAFF
TRBD1	TRBJ2-7	.	TRBV28	TGTGCCAGCAGTTTATTGACAGGGAGAGAGCAGTACTTC	CASSLLTGREQYF
TRBD1	TRBJ2-5	.	TRBV15	TGTGCCACCAGCAGAGGCAGGGGGCAAGAGACCCAGTACTTC	CATSRGRGQETQYF
.	TRBJ2-1	.	TRBV4-1	TGCGCCAGCAGCCAAGTTACGCGTGTCGATGAGCAGTTCTTC	CASSQVTRVDEQFF
.	TRBJ2-1	once	TRBV11-2	TGTGCCAGCAGCGTAGCGGTACGGATGGATGAGCAGTTCTTC	CASSVAVRMDEQFF
.	TRBJ1-5	.	TRBV5-1	TGCGCCAGCAGCTTTTCCGGGGCTCCCAATCAGCCCCAGCATTTT	CASSFSGAPNQPQHF
.	TRBJ2-5	.	TRBV7-8	TGTGCCAGCACCATCGGGACACAAGAGACCCAGTACTTC	CASTIGTQETQYF
TRBD1	TRBJ1-2	.	TRBV6-1	TGTGCCAGCAGCGAAACCGGGACAGGGAGGTATGGCTACACCTTC	CASSETGTGRYGYTF
.	TRBJ2-7	.	TRBV29-1	TGCAGCGTGACGGACGGACTCTACGAGCAGTACTTC	CSVTDGLYEQYF
TRBD2	TRBJ2-1	.	TRBV19	TGTGCCAGTAGTAGGCGATCGACTAGCGGGGGCTCCTTCAAGCAGTTCTTC	CASSRRSTSGGSFKQFF
TRBD2	TRBJ2-5	.	TRBV10-1	TGCGCCAGCAGTCCTAGCGGGAGGATTGTGGAGACCCAGTACTTC	CASSPSGRIVETQYF
TRBD1	TRBJ2-7	.	TRBV2	TGTGCCAGCAAGAGGGACAGCTCCTACGAGCAGTACTTC	CASKRDSSYEQYF
TRBD1	TRBJ1-2	.	TRBV4-2	TGTGCCAGCAGTAACACCGGGACAGGGGATGCGAACTATGGCTACACCTTC	CASSNTGTGDANYGYTF
TRBD2	TRBJ2-7	.	TRBV29-1	TGCAGCGTTGAAAAGCGGGAGGTTCGAGGGTCCTACGAGCAGTACTTC	CSVEKREVRGSYEQYF
TRBD2	TRBJ2-5	once	TRBV15	TGTGCCACGGGGACTAGAATGGAGACCCAGTACTTC	CATGTRMETQYF
TRBD2	TRBJ2-5	.	TRBV18	TGTGCCAGCTCACCATCGAGCGGGAGAGGTTTCCAAGAGACCCAGTACTTC	CASSPSSGRGFQETQYF
.	TRBJ1-3	.	TRBV19	TGTGCCAGTAGTATTGGGACTGGAAACACCATATATTTT	CASSIGTGNTIYF
.	TRBJ1-3	.	TRBV30	TGTGCCTGGAGAGGCTCTGGAAACACCATATATTTT	CAWRGSGNTIYF
.	TRBJ1-3	.	TRBV7-9	TGTGCCAGCAGGGGGGGCAGAGGGCCAAGTCTTTTGGACACCATATATTTT	CASRGGRGPSLLDTIYF
.	TRBJ2-7	.	TRBV5-6	TGTGCCAGCAGCTTGTTGGGGCTCGACGAGCAGTACTTC	CASSLLGLDEQYF
.	TRBJ2-6	.	TRBV19	TGTGCCAGTAGTATACTGGGGGAGGTTACTGGGGCCAACGTCCTGACTTTC	CASSILGEVTGANVLTF
TRBD2	TRBJ2-3	.	TRBV2	TGTGCCAGCAGTGAACTAGCGGCAACAGATACGCAGTATTTT	CASSELAATDTQYF
TRBD1	TRBJ1-5	once	TRBV19	TGTGCCAGTAGTATGGGGTCCCAGGGGGGTCAGCCCCAGCATTTT	CASSMGSQGGQPQHF
.	TRBJ2-1	.	TRBV6-6	TGTGCCAGCGGTCCCTCCTACAATGAGCAGTTCTTC	CASGPSYNEQFF